A selection of T cell receptor beta chains follows, all from one sample in a study of T cells in Graves' hyperthyroidism and ophthalmopathy. MiXCR, applied by TCRdb to the multiplex PCR reads, yields one record per CDR3 protein. Of hundreds of thousands of distinct CDR3 sequences in the sample, 13% were seen once. The sequencing sample was made of blood. The receptor set was obtained from a woman aged 18 to 35 with Graves' hyperthyroidism. CDR3s include the opening cysteine and the closing phenylalanine or tryptophan.

TRBV27	TRBJ2-2	CASSLNGLGTGELFF
TRBV7-2	TRBJ1-4	CASSAWTGVNEKLFF
TRBV6-9	TRBJ1-2	CASSYSGGGGYGYTF
TRBV7-3	TRBJ2-3	CASSLGQGADTQYF
TRBV20-1	TRBJ2-5	CSAKGLAGGRKTQYF
TRBV29-1	TRBJ1-2	CSVLFRTVSSGYTF
TRBV2	TRBJ2-3	CASRGLAGVTQYF
TRBV6-2/TRBV6-3	TRBJ2-3	CATKRRGNTDTQYF
TRBV3-1	TRBJ2-2	CASSLSRLLTGELFF
TRBV2	TRBJ1-1	CASSDPTGGNTEAFF
TRBV10-1	TRBJ2-3	CASSEGVIGDTQYF
TRBV9	TRBJ2-2	CASSVGGGALGTGELFF
TRBV12-3/TRBV12-4	TRBJ1-1	CASSLTPPTEAFF
TRBV9	TRBJ1-5	CASSPGGGNQPQHF
TRBV20-1	TRBJ2-7	CSATPGYEQYF
TRBV6-2/TRBV6-3	TRBJ2-5	CASSPPGSWDQYF
TRBV19	TRBJ1-1	CASSIPGDAEAFF
TRBV5-1	TRBJ1-1	CASWDQEETEAFF
TRBV6-2/TRBV6-3	TRBJ1-2	CASSLIPGQGYGYTF
TRBV14	TRBJ1-1	CASSQQGQGEAFF